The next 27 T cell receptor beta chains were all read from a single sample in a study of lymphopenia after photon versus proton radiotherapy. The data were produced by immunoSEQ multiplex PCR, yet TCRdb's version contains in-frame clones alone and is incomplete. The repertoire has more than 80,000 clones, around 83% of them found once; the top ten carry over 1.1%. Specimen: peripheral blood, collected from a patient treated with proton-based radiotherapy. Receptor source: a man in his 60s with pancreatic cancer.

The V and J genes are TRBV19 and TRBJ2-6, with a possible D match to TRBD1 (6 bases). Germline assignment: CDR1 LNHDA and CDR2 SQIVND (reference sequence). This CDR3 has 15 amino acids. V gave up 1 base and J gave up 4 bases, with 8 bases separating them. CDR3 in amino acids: CASSIVGAGANVLTF. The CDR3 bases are TGTGCCAGTAGTATAGTGGGGGCAGGGGCCAACGTCCTGACTTTC.

CDR3: CASSLGLAGGFINEQFF. In DNA form, the CDR3 reads TGTGCCAGCAGCTTAGGACTAGCGGGAGGCTTTATCAATGAGCAGTTCTTC. The V and J genes are TRBV7-9 and TRBJ2-1, with 13 bases lining up with TRBD2. Germline CDR1 reads SEHNR; CDR2 reads FQNEAQ (reference sequence). The CDR3 loop spans 17 amino acids. Trimming at V came to 1 base and at J to 6 bases, leaving 6 bases not matched to a gene. The variable domain in full, with the rest retrieved from reference TRBV7-9 and TRBJ2-1, is DTGVSQNPRHKITKRGQNVTFRCDPISEHNRLYWYRQTLGQGPEFLTYFQNEAQLEKSRLLSDRFSAERPKGSFSTLEIQRTEQGDSAMYLCASSLGLAGGFINEQFFGPGTRLTVL.

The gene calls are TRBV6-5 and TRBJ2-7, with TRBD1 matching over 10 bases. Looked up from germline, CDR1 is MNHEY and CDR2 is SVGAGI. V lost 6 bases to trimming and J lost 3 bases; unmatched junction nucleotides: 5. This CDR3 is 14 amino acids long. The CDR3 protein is CASRATGGVYEQYF. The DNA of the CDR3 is TGTGCCAGCAGAGCGACAGGGGGCGTCTACGAGCAGTACTTC.

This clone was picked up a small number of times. This CDR3 is CASSTLSKRQGREPQHF. The CDR3 DNA reads as TGTGCCAGCAGTACATTGTCTAAAAGACAGGGGCGGGAGCCCCAGCATTTT. The chain is built from TRBV28 and TRBJ1-5, with 8 bases lining up with TRBD1. V lost 5 bases to trimming and J lost 8 bases; unmatched junction nucleotides: 17. Germline V CDR1 and CDR2: MDHEN, SYDVKM. The CDR3 runs 17 residues.

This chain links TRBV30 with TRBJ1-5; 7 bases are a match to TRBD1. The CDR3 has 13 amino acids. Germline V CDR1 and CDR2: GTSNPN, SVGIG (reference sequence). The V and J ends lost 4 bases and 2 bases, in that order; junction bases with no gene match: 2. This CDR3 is CAWTGGGNQPQHF. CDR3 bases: TGTGCCTGGACAGGGGGGGGCAATCAGCCCCAGCATTTT.

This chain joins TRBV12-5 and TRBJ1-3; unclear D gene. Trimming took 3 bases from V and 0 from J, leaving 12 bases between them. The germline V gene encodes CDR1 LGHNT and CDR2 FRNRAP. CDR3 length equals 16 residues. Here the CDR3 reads CASGFPRLSSGNTIYF. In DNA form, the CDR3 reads TGTGCTAGTGGTTTCCCCAGGCTCAGCTCTGGAAACACCATATATTTT.

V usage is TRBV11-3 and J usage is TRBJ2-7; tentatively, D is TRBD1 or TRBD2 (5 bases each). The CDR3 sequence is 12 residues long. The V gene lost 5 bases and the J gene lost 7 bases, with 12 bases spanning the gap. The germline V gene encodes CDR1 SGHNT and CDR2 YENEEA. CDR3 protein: CASSLTREEQYF. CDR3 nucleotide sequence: TGTGCCAGCAGCCTGACCAGGGAGGAGCAGTACTTC.

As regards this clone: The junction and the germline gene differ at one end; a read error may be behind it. CDR3 DNA sequence: TGTGCTAGCAGCTTGGGCAGTCAAGGGACCCAGTACTTC. Encoded protein: CASSLGSQGTQYF. The chain links TRBV7-7 to TRBJ2-5; D not certain. The length of the CDR3 is 13 residues. In germline, CDR1 is SSHAT, CDR2 FNYEAQ (reference sequence).

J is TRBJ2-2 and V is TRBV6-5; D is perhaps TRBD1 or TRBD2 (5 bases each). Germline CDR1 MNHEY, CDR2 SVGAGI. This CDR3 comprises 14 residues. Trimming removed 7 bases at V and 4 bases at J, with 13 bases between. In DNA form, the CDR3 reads TGTGCCAGCATGGGGCAGGAGGTCACCGGGGAGCTGTTTTTT. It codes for CASMGQEVTGELFF.

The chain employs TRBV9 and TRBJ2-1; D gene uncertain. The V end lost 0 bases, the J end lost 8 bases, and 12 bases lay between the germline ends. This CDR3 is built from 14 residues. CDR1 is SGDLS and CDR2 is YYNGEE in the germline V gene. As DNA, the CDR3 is TGTGCCAGCAGCGTAGGTCCAGTAACAGATGAGCAGTTCTTC. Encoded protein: CASSVGPVTDEQFF.

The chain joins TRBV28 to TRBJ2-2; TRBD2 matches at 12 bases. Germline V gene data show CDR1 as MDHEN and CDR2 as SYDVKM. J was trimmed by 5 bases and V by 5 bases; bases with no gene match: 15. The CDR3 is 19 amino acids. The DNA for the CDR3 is TGTGCCAGCAGTCTATTACTAGCGGGAGGTCGATATGAAACCGGGGAGCTGTTTTTT. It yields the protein CASSLLLAGGRYETGELFF.

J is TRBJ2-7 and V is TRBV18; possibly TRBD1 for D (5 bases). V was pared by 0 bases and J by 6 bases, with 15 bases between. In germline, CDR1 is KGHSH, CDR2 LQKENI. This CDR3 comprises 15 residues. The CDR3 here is CASSPPVGRGGEQYF. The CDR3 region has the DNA TGTGCCAGCTCACCACCTGTGGGAAGGGGCGGCGAGCAGTACTTC.

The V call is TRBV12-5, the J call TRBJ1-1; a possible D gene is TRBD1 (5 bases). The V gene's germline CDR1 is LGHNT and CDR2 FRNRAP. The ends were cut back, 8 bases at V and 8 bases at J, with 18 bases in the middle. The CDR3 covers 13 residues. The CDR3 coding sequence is TGTGCTAGTAGCCGTGGCGACAGAGCCGAAGCTTTCTTT. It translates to CASSRGDRAEAFF.

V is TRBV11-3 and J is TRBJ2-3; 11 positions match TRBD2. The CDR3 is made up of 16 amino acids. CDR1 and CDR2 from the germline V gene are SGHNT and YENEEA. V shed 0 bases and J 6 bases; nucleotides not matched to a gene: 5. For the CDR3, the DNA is TGTGCCAGCAGCTTAGATCGAATAGCGGGAGGGGATACGCAGTATTTT. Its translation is CASSLDRIAGGDTQYF.

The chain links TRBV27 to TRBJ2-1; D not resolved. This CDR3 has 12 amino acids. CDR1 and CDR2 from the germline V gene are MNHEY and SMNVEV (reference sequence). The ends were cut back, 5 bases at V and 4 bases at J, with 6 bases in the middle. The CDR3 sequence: CASSERYNEQFF. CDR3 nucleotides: TGTGCCAGCAGTGAACGGTACAATGAGCAGTTCTTC.

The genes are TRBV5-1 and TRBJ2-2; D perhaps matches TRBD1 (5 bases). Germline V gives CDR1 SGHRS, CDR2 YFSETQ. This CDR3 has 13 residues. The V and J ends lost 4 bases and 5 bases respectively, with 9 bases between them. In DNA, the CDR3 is TGCGCCAGCAGCCCGACAGTTACCGGGGAGCTGTTTTTT. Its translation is CASSPTVTGELFF.

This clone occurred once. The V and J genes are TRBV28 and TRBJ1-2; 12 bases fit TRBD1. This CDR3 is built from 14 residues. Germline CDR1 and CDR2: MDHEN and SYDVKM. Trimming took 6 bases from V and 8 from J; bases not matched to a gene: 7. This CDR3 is CASRVMGQGAGYTF. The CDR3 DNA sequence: TGTGCCAGCAGGGTGATGGGACAGGGGGCCGGCTACACCTTC.

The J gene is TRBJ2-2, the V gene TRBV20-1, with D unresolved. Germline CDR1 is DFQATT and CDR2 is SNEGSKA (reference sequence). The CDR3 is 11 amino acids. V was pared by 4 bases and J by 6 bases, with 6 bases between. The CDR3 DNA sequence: TGCAGTGCTAACTCAGCCGGGGAGCTGTTTTTT. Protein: CSANSAGELFF.

The CDR3 loop reads CASSSLGQGAETQYF. The CDR3 region has the DNA TGCGCCAGCAGCTCCCTGGGACAGGGGGCTGAGACCCAGTACTTC. The chain links TRBV5-1 to TRBJ2-5, with 12 bases matching TRBD1. Germline CDR1 and CDR2: SGHRS and YFSETQ. The CDR3 sequence is 15 residues long. V shed 3 bases and J 5 bases; nucleotides not matched to a gene: 5.

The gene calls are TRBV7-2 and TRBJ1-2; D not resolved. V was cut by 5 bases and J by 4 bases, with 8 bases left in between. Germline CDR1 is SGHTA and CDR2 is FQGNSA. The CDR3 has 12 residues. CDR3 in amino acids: CASSPPGYGYTF. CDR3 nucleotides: TGTGCCAGCAGCCCGCCGGGCTATGGCTACACCTTC.

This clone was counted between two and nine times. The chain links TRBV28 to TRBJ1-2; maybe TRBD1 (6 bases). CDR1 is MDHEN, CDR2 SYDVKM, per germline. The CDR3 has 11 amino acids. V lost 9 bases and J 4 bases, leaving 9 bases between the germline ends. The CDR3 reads CASWTVYGYTF. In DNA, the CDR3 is TGTGCCAGTTGGACAGTCTATGGCTACACCTTC.

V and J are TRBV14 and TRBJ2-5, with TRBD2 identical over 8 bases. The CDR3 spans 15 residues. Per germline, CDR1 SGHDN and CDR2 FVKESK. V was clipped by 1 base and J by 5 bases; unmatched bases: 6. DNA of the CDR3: TGTGCCAGCAGCCAAGCCTCTAGCGGGTTGGAGACCCAGTACTTC. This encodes CASSQASSGLETQYF.

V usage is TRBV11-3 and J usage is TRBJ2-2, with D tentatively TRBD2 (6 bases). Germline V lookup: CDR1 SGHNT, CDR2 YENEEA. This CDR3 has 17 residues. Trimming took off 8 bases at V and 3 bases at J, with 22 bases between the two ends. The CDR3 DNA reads TGTGCCAGCGCAGGGTCGGTGGAGGGTGGATACACCGGGGAGCTGTTTTTT. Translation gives CASAGSVEGGYTGELFF. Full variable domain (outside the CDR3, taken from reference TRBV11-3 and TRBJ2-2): EAGVVQSPRYKIIEKKQPVAFWCNPISGHNTLYWYLQNLGQGPELLIRYENEEAVDDSQLPKDRFSAERLKGVDSTLKIQPAELGDSAVYLCASAGSVEGGYTGELFFGEGSRLTVL.

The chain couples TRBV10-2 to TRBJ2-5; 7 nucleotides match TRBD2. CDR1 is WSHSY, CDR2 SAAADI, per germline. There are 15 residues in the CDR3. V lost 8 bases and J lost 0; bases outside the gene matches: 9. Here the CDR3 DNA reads TGCGCCAGCGGGGCTAGCGGAAACTACCAAGAGACCCAGTACTTC. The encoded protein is CASGASGNYQETQYF.

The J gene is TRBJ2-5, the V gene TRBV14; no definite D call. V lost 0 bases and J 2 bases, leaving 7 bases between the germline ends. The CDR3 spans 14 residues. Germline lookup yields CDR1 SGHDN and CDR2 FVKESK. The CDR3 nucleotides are TGTGCCAGCAGCCAAGATATCCTGCAAGAGACCCAGTACTTC. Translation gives CASSQDILQETQYF.

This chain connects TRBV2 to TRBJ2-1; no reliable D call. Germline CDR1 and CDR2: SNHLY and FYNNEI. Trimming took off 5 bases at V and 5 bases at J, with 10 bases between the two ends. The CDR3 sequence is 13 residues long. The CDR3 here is CASSLSQNNEQFF. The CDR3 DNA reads TGTGCCAGCAGTTTATCACAGAACAATGAGCAGTTCTTC.

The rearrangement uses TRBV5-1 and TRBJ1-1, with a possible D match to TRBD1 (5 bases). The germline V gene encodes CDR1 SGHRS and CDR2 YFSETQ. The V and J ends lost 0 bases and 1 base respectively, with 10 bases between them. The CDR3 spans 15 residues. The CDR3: CASSLGSRANTEAFF. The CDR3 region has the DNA TGCGCCAGCAGCTTGGGGAGCAGGGCGAACACTGAAGCTTTCTTT.